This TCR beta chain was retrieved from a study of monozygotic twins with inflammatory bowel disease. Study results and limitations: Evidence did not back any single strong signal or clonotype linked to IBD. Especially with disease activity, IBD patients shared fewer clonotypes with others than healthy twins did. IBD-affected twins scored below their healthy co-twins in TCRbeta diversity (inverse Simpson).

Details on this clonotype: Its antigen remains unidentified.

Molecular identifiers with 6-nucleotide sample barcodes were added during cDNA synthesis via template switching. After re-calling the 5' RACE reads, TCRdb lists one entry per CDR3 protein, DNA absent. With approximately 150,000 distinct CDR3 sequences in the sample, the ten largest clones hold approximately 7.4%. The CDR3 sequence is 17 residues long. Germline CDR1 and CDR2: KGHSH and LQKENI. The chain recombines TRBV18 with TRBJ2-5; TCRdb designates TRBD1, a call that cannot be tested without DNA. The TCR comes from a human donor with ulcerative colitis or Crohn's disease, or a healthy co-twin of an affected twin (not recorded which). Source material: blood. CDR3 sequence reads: CASSLIKAQGYRETQYF.